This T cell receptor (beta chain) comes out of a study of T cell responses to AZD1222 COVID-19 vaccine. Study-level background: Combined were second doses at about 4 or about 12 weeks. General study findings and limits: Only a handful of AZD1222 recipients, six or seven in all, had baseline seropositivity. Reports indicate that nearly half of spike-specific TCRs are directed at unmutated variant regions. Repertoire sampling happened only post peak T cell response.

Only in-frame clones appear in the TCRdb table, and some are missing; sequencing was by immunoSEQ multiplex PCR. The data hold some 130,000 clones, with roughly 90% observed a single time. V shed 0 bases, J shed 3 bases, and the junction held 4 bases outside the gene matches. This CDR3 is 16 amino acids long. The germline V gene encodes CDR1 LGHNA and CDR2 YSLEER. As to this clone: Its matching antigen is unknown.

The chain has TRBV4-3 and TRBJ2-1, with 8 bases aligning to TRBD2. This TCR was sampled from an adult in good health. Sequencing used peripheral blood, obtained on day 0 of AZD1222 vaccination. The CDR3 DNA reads TGCGCCAGCAGCCAAGATCCGGCGGGAGGCTACAATGAGCAGTTCTTC. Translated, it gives CASSQDPAGGYNEQFF.